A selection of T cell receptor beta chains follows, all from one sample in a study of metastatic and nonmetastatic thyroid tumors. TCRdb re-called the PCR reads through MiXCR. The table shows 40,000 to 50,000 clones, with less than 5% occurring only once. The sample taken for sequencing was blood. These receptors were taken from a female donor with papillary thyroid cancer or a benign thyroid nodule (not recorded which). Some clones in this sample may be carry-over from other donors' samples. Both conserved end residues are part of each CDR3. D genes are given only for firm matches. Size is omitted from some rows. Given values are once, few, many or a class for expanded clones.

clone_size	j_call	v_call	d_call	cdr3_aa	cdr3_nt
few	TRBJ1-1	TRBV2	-	CASSGAGVTEAFF	TGTGCCAGCAGTGGGGCAGGGGTCACTGAAGCTTTCTTT
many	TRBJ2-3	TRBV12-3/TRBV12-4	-	CASSLAGSTDTQYF	TGTGCCAGCAGTTTAGCGGGAAGCACAGATACGCAGTATTTT
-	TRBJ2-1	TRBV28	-	CASSFQDAGGGEQFF	TGTGCCAGCAGTTTCCAGGACGCAGGGGGGGGTGAGCAGTTCTTC
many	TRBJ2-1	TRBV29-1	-	CSVLPGTFHEQFF	TGCAGCGTTCTCCCAGGTACGTTCCATGAGCAGTTCTTC
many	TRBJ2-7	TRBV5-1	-	CASSLVRGTEHYEQYF	TGCGCCAGCAGCTTGGTTCGTGGGACGGAGCACTACGAGCAGTACTTC
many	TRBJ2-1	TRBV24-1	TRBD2	CATSDNLLDSGTSYNEQFF	TGTGCCACCAGTGATAATCTATTGGATAGCGGGACCTCCTACAATGAGCAGTTCTTC
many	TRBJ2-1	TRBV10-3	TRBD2	CAISDTSGINEQFF	TGTGCCATCAGTGATACAAGCGGGATAAATGAGCAGTTCTTC
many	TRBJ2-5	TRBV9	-	CASSALGGGWETQYF	TGTGCCAGCAGCGCGCTCGGAGGGGGCTGGGAGACCCAGTACTTC
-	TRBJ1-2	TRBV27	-	CASSLGDRLNGYTF	TGTGCCAGCAGTTTAGGCGACAGGTTAAATGGCTACACCTTC
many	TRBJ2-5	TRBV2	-	CASSETGTGETQYF	TGTGCCAGCAGTGAAACCGGGACTGGAGAGACCCAGTACTTC
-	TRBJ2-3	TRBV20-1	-	CSAREGFTDTHYF	TGCAGTGCTAGAGAAGGGTTCACAGATACGCATTATTTT
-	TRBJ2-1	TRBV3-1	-	CASSQLLASNEQFF	TGTGCCAGCAGCCAACTACTAGCTAGCAATGAGCAGTTCTTC
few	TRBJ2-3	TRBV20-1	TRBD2	CSASAGVPPTGTQYF	TGCAGTGCTAGCGCGGGAGTCCCCCCCACAGGCACGCAGTATTTT
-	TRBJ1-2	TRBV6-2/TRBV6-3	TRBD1	CASSDRGANYGYTF	TGTGCCAGCAGCGACAGGGGGGCTAACTATGGCTACACCTTC
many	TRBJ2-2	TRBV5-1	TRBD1	CASATGGMDTGELFF	TGCGCCAGCGCCACAGGGGGCATGGACACCGGGGAGCTGTTTTTT
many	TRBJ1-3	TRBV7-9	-	CASSPGKVSSGNTIYF	TGTGCCAGCAGCCCAGGCAAAGTGTCTTCTGGAAACACCATATATTTT
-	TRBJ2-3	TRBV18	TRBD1	CASSPGQGAADTQYF	TGTGCCAGCTCACCCGGACAGGGGGCTGCAGATACGCAGTATTTT
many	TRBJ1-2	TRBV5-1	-	CASSPGDAYGYTF	TGCGCCAGCAGCCCCGGCGATGCGTATGGCTACACCTTC
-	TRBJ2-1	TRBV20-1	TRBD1	CRVERLTGDRGGNEQFF	TGCAGAGTTGAGAGGTTGACAGGGGACCGAGGTGGCAATGAGCAGTTCTTC
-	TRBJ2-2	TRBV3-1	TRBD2	CASSPHSGLNTGELFF	TGTGCCAGCAGCCCCCATAGCGGGCTGAACACCGGGGAGCTGTTTTTT
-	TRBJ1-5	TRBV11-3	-	CASSFRYGGDQPQHF	TGTGCCAGCAGCTTCAGATATGGGGGAGATCAGCCCCAGCATTTT
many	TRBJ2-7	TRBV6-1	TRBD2	CASQPGRGYEQYF	TGTGCCAGCCAACCGGGGAGGGGCTACGAGCAGTACTTC
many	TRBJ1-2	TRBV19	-	CASTNGHGSDYGYTF	TGTGCCAGTACCAACGGACACGGGTCTGACTATGGCTACACCTTC
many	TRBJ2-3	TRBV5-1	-	CASSLNRDTQYF	TGCGCCAGCAGCTTGAATAGAGATACGCAGTATTTT
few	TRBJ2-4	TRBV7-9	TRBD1	CASSSGTGNYIEYF	TGTGCCAGCAGCTCCGGGACAGGGAACTACATTGAGTACTTC
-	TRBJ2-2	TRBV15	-	CATSRERKGGGELFF	TGTGCCACCAGCAGGGAACGTAAAGGGGGCGGGGAGCTGTTTTTT
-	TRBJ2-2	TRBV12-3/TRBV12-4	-	CASRYYDGELFF	TGTGCCAGCAGGTACTACGACGGGGAGCTGTTTTTT
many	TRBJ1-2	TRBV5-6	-	CASSLVSVQGTYGYTF	TGTGCCAGCAGCTTGGTTTCGGTACAGGGTACCTATGGCTACACCTTC
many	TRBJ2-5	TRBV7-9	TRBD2	CASSHGGREEYF	TGTGCCAGCAGCCACGGCGGGAGGGAGGAGTACTTC
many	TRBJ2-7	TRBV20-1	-	CSASSSGPGGEQYF	TGCAGTGCTAGTTCCTCAGGGCCGGGCGGCGAGCAGTACTTC
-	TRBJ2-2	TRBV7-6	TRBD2	CASSLEVAGATGELFF	TGTGCCAGCAGCTTAGAAGTAGCGGGGGCCACCGGGGAGCTGTTTTTT
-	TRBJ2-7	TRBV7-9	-	CASSGDVYEQYF	TGTGCCAGCAGCGGGGACGTTTACGAGCAGTACTTC
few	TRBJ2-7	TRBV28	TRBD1	CASSSPTGGSYEQYF	TGTGCCAGCAGTTCCCCGACAGGGGGCTCCTACGAGCAGTACTTC
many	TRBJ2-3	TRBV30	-	CAWGSSNILRDTQYF	TGTGCCTGGGGGTCTAGCAACATCCTCCGGGATACGCAGTATTTT
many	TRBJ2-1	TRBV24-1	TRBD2	CATSDWGLAGTSEQFF	TGTGCCACCAGTGATTGGGGACTAGCGGGAACGAGTGAGCAGTTCTTC
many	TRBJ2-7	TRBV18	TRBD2	CASSGSGGTYEQYF	TGTGCCAGCTCAGGGAGCGGGGGTACCTACGAGCAGTACTTC
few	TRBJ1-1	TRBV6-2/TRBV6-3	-	CASSYSPAGYPEAFF	TGTGCCAGCAGCTACTCGCCCGCAGGGTACCCTGAAGCTTTCTTT
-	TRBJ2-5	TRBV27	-	CASRSDRVRVRGAQETQYF	TGTGCCAGCAGGTCCGACAGGGTTCGGGTGCGGGGGGCTCAAGAGACCCAGTACTTC
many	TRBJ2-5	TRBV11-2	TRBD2	CASSPSGTGTQYF	TGTGCCAGCAGCCCCAGCGGGACCGGGACCCAGTACTTC
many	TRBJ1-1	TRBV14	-	CASSTIGGMNTEAFF	TGTGCCAGCAGCACCATTGGGGGCATGAACACTGAAGCTTTCTTT
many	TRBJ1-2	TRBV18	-	CASSPGEHSVYGYTF	TGTGCCAGCTCACCGGGAGAGCACAGTGTCTATGGCTACACCTTC
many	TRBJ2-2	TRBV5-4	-	CASSLRGLYTGELFF	TGTGCCAGCAGCTTGCGGGGGTTGTACACCGGGGAGCTGTTTTTT
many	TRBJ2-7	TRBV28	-	CASSLTLYEQYF	TGTGCCAGCAGTTTAACCCTCTACGAGCAGTACTTC
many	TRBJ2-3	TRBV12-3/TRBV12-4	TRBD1	CASSWTGGTDTQYF	TGTGCCAGCAGTTGGACAGGGGGCACAGATACGCAGTATTTT
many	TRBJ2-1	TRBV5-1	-	CASSLGAASYNEQFF	TGCGCCAGCAGCTTGGGGGCGGCCTCCTACAATGAGCAGTTCTTC
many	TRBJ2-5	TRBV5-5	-	CASIRGRGWGQEETQYF	TGTGCCAGCATTAGGGGCAGGGGCTGGGGTCAGGAAGAGACCCAGTACTTC
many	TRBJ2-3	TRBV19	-	CASSIAGQRTDTQYF	TGTGCCAGTAGTATAGCTGGACAGAGGACAGATACGCAGTATTTT